Following are 14 T cell receptor beta chains from one sample sequenced in a study of shared clonotypes between healthy human individuals. Profiling relied on immunoSEQ multiplex PCR, and the TCRdb table lists in-frame clones only, not all of them. The sample contains about 980,000 clones, 60% to 85% of which appear only once. The material sequenced was memory CD4+ T cells sorted from blood. The subset here: CD45RA-negative fraction. The source is a man younger than 30 in good health.

The rearrangement uses TRBV7-2 and TRBJ1-5; D is possibly TRBD1 (5 bases). Trimming removed 4 bases at V and 6 bases at J, with 10 bases between. Germline lookup yields CDR1 SGHTA and CDR2 FQGNSA. CDR3 length: 13 residues. For the CDR3, the DNA is TGTGCCAGCAGCTCAGGGATAGGTCAGCCCCAGCATTTT. Encoded protein: CASSSGIGQPQHF.

The J gene is TRBJ1-5, the V gene TRBV2, with D possibly being TRBD1 (5 bases). Germline values: CDR1 SNHLY, CDR2 FYNNEI. The CDR3 has 15 amino acids. The V and J ends lost 2 bases and 2 bases respectively, with 10 bases between them. CDR3 protein: CASSEQGLGNQPQHF. In nucleotides, the CDR3 is TGTGCCAGCAGTGAACAGGGCCTGGGCAATCAGCCCCAGCATTTT.

J is TRBJ2-7 and V is TRBV2, with D unclear. Germline V gene sequence: CDR1 SNHLY, CDR2 FYNNEI. The ends were cut back, 11 bases at V and 2 bases at J, with 19 bases in the middle. CDR3 size: 14 residues. The CDR3 nucleotides are TGTGCCGTCGGGCGGTCTGTCTCCCCCTACGAGCAGTACTTC. It is translated as CAVGRSVSPYEQYF. Full variable domain (missing parts from reference TRBV2 and TRBJ2-7): EPEVTQTPSHQVTQMGQEVILRCVPISNHLYFYWYRQILGQKVEFLVSFYNNEISEKSEIFDDQFSVERPDGSNFTLKIRSTKLEDSAMYFCAVGRSVSPYEQYFGPGTRLTVT.

V is TRBV6-5 and J is TRBJ2-7; TRBD1 matches 9 bases. The CDR3 extends over 14 amino acids. Germline-derived CDR1 and CDR2 are MNHEY and SVGAGI. The V and J ends lost 6 bases and 6 bases, in that order; junction bases with no gene match: 9. CDR3 amino acids: CASSRSGTGREQYF. CDR3 nucleotide sequence: TGTGCCAGCAGCAGATCCGGGACAGGGCGCGAGCAGTACTTC.

The chain recombines TRBV11-2 with TRBJ1-2; perhaps TRBD1 as D (6 bases). The CDR3 sequence is 15 residues long. CDR1 is SGHAT and CDR2 is FQNNGV in the germline V gene. V lost 0 bases to trimming and J lost 5 bases, with 13 bases between them. The CDR3 here is CASSLERGAPYGYTF. CDR3 DNA: TGTGCCAGCAGCTTAGAGCGGGGGGCCCCGTATGGCTACACCTTC.

V usage is TRBV7-6 and J usage is TRBJ1-6; D is uncertain. CDR1 SGHVS and CDR2 FNYEAQ come from the germline V gene. Trimming removed 1 base from V and 3 bases from J, with 7 bases in between. CDR3 length equals 15 residues. The CDR3 reads CASSLEGSYNSPLHF. CDR3 coding DNA: TGTGCCAGCAGCTTAGAGGGCAGCTATAATTCACCCCTCCACTTT.

The chain employs TRBV5-1 and TRBJ2-2; TRBD1 aligns across 9 bases. V lost 0 bases and J lost 6; bases outside the gene matches: 3. The CDR3 sequence is 15 residues long. Per the germline V gene, CDR1 is SGHRS and CDR2 is YFSETQ. CDR3 in amino acids: CASSLGQGVPGELFF. The CDR3 DNA reads TGCGCCAGCAGCTTGGGACAGGGGGTTCCCGGGGAGCTGTTTTTT.

The rearrangement uses TRBV2 and TRBJ1-5; the D is unclear. The V gene's germline CDR1 is SNHLY and CDR2 FYNNEI. The CDR3 extends over 13 amino acids. V was pared by 7 bases and J by 3 bases, with 10 bases between. The CDR3: CASTSGYNQPQHF. The CDR3 bases are TGTGCCAGCACATCGGGCTACAATCAGCCCCAGCATTTT.

The chain links TRBV2 to TRBJ2-7; D remains unclear. The ends were cut back, 7 bases at V and 2 bases at J, with 15 bases in the middle. The CDR3 is 14 amino acids. Germline CDR1 and CDR2: SNHLY and FYNNEI. The CDR3 DNA reads as TGTGCCAGCAAAGGCGGATCGCCGACCTACGAGCAGTACTTC. It yields the protein CASKGGSPTYEQYF.

The rearrangement links TRBV19 to TRBJ1-4, with 8 bases that match TRBD1. The length of the CDR3 is 15 residues. The germline gives CDR1 LNHDA, CDR2 SQIVND (reference sequence). V trimming: 1 base; J trimming: 6 bases; junction bases outside the gene matches: 4. In DNA form, the CDR3 reads TGTGCCAGTAGTATAGGGACAGGGCTGGATGAAAAACTGTTTTTT. As protein: CASSIGTGLDEKLFF.

The genes are TRBV18 and TRBJ2-3, with 9 bases lining up with TRBD1. The V segment lost 5 bases and the J segment 6 bases; nucleotides outside the gene matches: 12. Germline V gene sequence: CDR1 KGHSH, CDR2 LQKENI. CDR3 size: 16 residues. The chain's CDR3 is CASSFPGQGVYDTQYF. The CDR3 bases are TGTGCCAGCTCATTTCCGGGACAGGGCGTTTATGATACGCAGTATTTT.

V gene TRBV7-9 combines with J gene TRBJ2-5, with 7 positions matching TRBD1. In germline, CDR1 is SEHNR, CDR2 FQNEAQ (reference sequence). The CDR3 length is 14 residues. V gave up 5 bases and J gave up 6 bases; unmatched junction bases: 9. CDR3 region: CASSKQQGWQTQYF. CDR3 in DNA: TGTGCCAGCAGCAAACAACAGGGGTGGCAGACCCAGTACTTC.

Remarks on this clone: The same CDR3 can be traced to other DNA sequences in this sample. The chain has TRBV18 and TRBJ2-1, with D possibly matching TRBD1 (6 bases). This CDR3 is built from 15 residues. From germline, CDR1 is KGHSH and CDR2 LQKENI. Between the trimmed V and J ends, which lost 3 bases and 4 bases, there was a span of 13 bases. In DNA, the CDR3 is TGTGCCAGCTCACCTCCCGGACAGATTTACAATGAGCAGTTCTTC. Protein product: CASSPPGQIYNEQFF.

The V gene is TRBV6-5, the J gene TRBJ1-2; 7 bases are a match to TRBD1. Germline-derived CDR1 and CDR2 are MNHEY and SVGAGI. The CDR3 has 15 amino acids. Unmatched junction bases numbered 9, after V lost 6 bases and J lost 2 bases. CDR3 residues: CASRRDSSPNYGYTF. CDR3 bases: TGTGCCAGCAGGAGGGACAGTTCCCCCAACTATGGCTACACCTTC.